This T cell receptor (beta chain) was profiled in a study of cytomegalovirus exposure and HLA in healthy donors. General study findings and limits: Accounts indicate the classifier identified cytomegalovirus status with strong specificity and sensitivity. Three chains linked to CMV were shown in vitro to be specific for CMV antigens. Clusters of TCRs from the first cohort tended to co-occur in the approximately 130 validation repertoires (as a later analysis found).

Germline V CDR1 and CDR2: PRHDT, FYEKMQ (reference sequence). This CDR3 region has 12 residues. With 4 bases removed from V and 5 bases from J, the gap between germline ends came to 8 bases. On this clone itself: Antigen specificity is unknown.

Assay used: immunoSEQ multiplex PCR; TCRdb lists only in-frame clones, some missing. The data hold 150,000 to 200,000 clones, with about 89% observed a single time. The sample was PBMCs. The V call is TRBV13, the J call TRBJ1-2; D is uncertain. The receptor was isolated from a man aged 30 to 45 in good health and CMV-seropositive. CDR3 DNA: TGTGCCAGCAGCTATATACCGTATGGCTACACCTTC. Amino acid sequence: CASSYIPYGYTF.